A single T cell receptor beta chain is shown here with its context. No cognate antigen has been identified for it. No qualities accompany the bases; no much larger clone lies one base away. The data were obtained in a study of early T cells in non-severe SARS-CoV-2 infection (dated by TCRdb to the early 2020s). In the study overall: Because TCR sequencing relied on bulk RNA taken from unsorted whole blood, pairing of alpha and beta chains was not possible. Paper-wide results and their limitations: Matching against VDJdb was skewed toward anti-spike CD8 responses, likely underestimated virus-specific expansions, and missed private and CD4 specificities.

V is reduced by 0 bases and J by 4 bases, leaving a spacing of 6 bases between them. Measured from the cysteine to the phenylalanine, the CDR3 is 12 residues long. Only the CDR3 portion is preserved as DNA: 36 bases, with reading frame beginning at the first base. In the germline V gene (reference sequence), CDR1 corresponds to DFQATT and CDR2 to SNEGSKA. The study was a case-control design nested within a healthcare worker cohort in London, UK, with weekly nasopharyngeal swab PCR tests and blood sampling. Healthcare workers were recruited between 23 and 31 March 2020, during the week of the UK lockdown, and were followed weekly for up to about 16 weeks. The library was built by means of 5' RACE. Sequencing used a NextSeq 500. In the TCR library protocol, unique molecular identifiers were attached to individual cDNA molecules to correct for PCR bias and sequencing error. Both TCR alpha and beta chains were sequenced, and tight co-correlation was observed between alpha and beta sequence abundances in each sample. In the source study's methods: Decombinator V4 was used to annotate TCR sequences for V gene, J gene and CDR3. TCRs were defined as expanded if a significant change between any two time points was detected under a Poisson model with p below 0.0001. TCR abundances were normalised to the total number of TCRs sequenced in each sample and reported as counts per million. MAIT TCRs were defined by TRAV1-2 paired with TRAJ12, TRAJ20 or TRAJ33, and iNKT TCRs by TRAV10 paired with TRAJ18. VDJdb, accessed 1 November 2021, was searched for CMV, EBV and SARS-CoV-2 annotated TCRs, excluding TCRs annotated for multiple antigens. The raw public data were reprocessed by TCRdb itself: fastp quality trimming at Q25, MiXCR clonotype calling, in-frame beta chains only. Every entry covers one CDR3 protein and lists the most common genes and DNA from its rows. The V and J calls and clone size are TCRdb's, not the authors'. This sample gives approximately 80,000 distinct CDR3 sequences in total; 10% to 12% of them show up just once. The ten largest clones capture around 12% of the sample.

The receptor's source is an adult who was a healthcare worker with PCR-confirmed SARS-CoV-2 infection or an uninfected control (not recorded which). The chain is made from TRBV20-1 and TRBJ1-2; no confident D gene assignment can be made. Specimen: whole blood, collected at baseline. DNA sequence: TGCAGTGCTAGAGATATGACCTATGGCTACACCTTC. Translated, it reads CSARDMTYGYTF.